Listed below are T cell receptor beta chains from one sample, sequenced in a study of blood T cells in healthy people across ages. TCRdb used MiXCR to reprocess the 5' RACE reads, holding one entry per CDR3 protein. The sample consists of some 1,500,000 distinct CDR3 sequences, about 42% of them appearing once. Material: blood. All receptors come from a woman in her late teens or twenties in good health. Each CDR3 is given with its conserved first and last residue. Fields, in order: V gene, J gene, D gene, clone size, CDR3 protein, CDR3 DNA. D genes are given only for firm matches. Clone size is given for some rows only: seen once, a few or many times, or a class if the clone is expanded.

v_call: TRBV28
j_call: TRBJ2-1
d_call: TRBD2
clone_size: few
cdr3_aa: CASSGSSGEYNEQFF
cdr3_nt: TGTGCCAGCAGTGGCTCTAGCGGAGAATACAATGAGCAGTTCTTC

v_call: TRBV7-3
j_call: TRBJ2-1
d_call: NA
clone_size: few
cdr3_aa: CASSFERGPYNEQFF
cdr3_nt: TGTGCCAGCAGCTTTGAGAGGGGACCCTACAATGAGCAGTTCTTC

v_call: TRBV6-5
j_call: TRBJ2-3
d_call: NA
clone_size: NA
cdr3_aa: CASSWTAHTDTQYF
cdr3_nt: TGTGCCAGCAGTTGGACAGCTCACACAGATACGCAGTATTTT

v_call: TRBV6-1
j_call: TRBJ1-1
d_call: NA
clone_size: NA
cdr3_aa: CASSEVRGVAEAFF
cdr3_nt: TGTGCCAGCAGTGAAGTAAGGGGGGTTGCTGAAGCTTTCTTT

v_call: TRBV15
j_call: TRBJ1-5
d_call: NA
clone_size: NA
cdr3_aa: CATSLRNQPQHF
cdr3_nt: TGTGCCACCAGCCTGAGAAATCAGCCCCAGCATTTT

v_call: TRBV12-3/TRBV12-4
j_call: TRBJ2-4
d_call: TRBD1
clone_size: NA
cdr3_aa: CASSQGALREQYF
cdr3_nt: TGTGCCAGCAGTCAGGGGGCCCTGAGGGAGCAGTACTTC

v_call: TRBV28
j_call: TRBJ2-3
d_call: NA
clone_size: NA
cdr3_aa: CASSFSGGAGTQYF
cdr3_nt: TGTGCCAGCAGTTTCAGTGGGGGGGCCGGTACGCAGTATTTT

v_call: TRBV29-1
j_call: TRBJ2-5
d_call: TRBD1
clone_size: once
cdr3_aa: CSVPGGPMGETQYF
cdr3_nt: TGCAGCGTTCCAGGGGGTCCGATGGGGGAGACCCAGTACTTC

v_call: TRBV4-1
j_call: TRBJ2-7
d_call: TRBD2
clone_size: NA
cdr3_aa: CASSQRGGLSSYEQYF
cdr3_nt: TGCGCCAGCAGCCAACGGGGGGGCCTTAGCTCCTACGAGCAGTACTTC

v_call: TRBV9
j_call: TRBJ2-1
d_call: NA
clone_size: NA
cdr3_aa: CASSAGNQANEQFF
cdr3_nt: TGTGCCAGCAGCGCTGGGAATCAAGCGAACGAGCAGTTCTTC

v_call: TRBV20-1
j_call: TRBJ2-3
d_call: TRBD2
clone_size: NA
cdr3_aa: CSASAGGPPDTQYF
cdr3_nt: TGCAGTGCTAGTGCGGGAGGGCCACCAGATACGCAGTATTTT

v_call: TRBV20-1
j_call: TRBJ1-2
d_call: NA
clone_size: many
cdr3_aa: CSARGGTNYGYTF
cdr3_nt: TGCAGTGCTAGAGGTGGGACAAACTATGGCTACACCTTC

v_call: TRBV18
j_call: TRBJ2-7
d_call: NA
clone_size: NA
cdr3_aa: CASSPDRLGVGEQYF
cdr3_nt: TGTGCCAGCTCACCTGACAGGCTAGGTGTAGGCGAGCAGTACTTC

v_call: TRBV2
j_call: TRBJ1-4
d_call: NA
clone_size: NA
cdr3_aa: CASSEDRRGRSEKLFF
cdr3_nt: TGTGCCAGCAGTGAAGACCGCAGGGGTCGAAGCGAAAAACTGTTTTTT

v_call: TRBV5-1
j_call: TRBJ2-7
d_call: TRBD2
clone_size: NA
cdr3_aa: CASSDRTSGPYEQYF
cdr3_nt: TGCGCCAGCAGCGATCGGACTAGCGGGCCGTACGAGCAGTACTTC

v_call: TRBV4-1
j_call: TRBJ2-1
d_call: TRBD2
clone_size: NA
cdr3_aa: CASSQGRLAGNEQFF
cdr3_nt: TGCGCCAGCAGCCAGGGACGACTAGCGGGCAATGAGCAGTTCTTC

v_call: TRBV7-9
j_call: TRBJ2-7
d_call: TRBD2
clone_size: NA
cdr3_aa: CASSLGTSGILDEQYF
cdr3_nt: TGTGCCAGCAGCTTAGGGACTAGCGGGATCTTAGATGAGCAGTACTTC

v_call: TRBV2
j_call: TRBJ2-7
d_call: TRBD2
clone_size: few
cdr3_aa: CASNLAGDSSYEQYF
cdr3_nt: TGTGCCAGCAATTTGGCGGGGGATAGCTCCTACGAGCAGTACTTC

v_call: TRBV9
j_call: TRBJ1-3
d_call: NA
clone_size: NA
cdr3_aa: CASSVDGNSGNTIYF
cdr3_nt: TGTGCCAGCAGCGTCGACGGTAACTCTGGAAACACCATATATTTT

v_call: TRBV4-3
j_call: TRBJ2-7
d_call: NA
clone_size: NA
cdr3_aa: CASSQEWRGSYNEQYF
cdr3_nt: TGCGCCAGCAGCCAAGAGTGGCGGGGCTCCTACAATGAGCAGTACTTC

v_call: TRBV7-9
j_call: TRBJ1-2
d_call: TRBD1
clone_size: once
cdr3_aa: CASSLGLQGANGYTF
cdr3_nt: TGTGCCAGCAGCTTGGGCTTACAGGGGGCAAATGGCTACACCTTC

v_call: TRBV29-1
j_call: TRBJ1-4
d_call: NA
clone_size: NA
cdr3_aa: CSVARQLNEKLFF
cdr3_nt: TGCAGCGTTGCTAGGCAGCTTAATGAAAAACTGTTTTTT